A selection of T cell receptor beta chains follows, all from one sample in a study of blood T cell repertoires in COVID-19. Assay used: immunoSEQ multiplex PCR; TCRdb lists only in-frame clones, some missing. The table lists fewer than 300,000 clones, roughly 84% of them singletons. The material sequenced was peripheral blood. The receptors derive from a woman between 18 and 30 years old with acute or convalescent COVID-19. CDR3s include the opening cysteine and the closing phenylalanine or tryptophan. A D gene is named only where the DNA matches it firmly. Not every row has a clone size; where given, it reads once, few, many or a size class.

v_gene	j_gene	abundance	d_gene	CDR3nt	CDR3aa
TRBV7-6	TRBJ1-4	.	.	TGTGCCAGCAGCCTCCGGGTCGATGCAACTAATGAAAAACTGTTTTTT	CASSLRVDATNEKLFF
TRBV3-1/TRBV3-2	TRBJ1-2	.	TRBD1	TGTGCCAGCAGCCAAGGACAGGGAGGCTATGGCTACACCTTC	CASSQGQGGYGYTF
TRBV27	TRBJ1-1	.	.	TGTGCCAGCAGTTTAGGGCAGGCGAACACTGAAGCTTTCTTT	CASSLGQANTEAFF
TRBV2	TRBJ2-3	once	.	TGTGCCAGCCCCTCGCCTAGGGGTTGGGATACGCAGTATTTT	CASPSPRGWDTQYF
TRBV28	TRBJ1-1	.	.	TGTGCCAGCAGCCCCTGGAGGGTTGGACGCACTGAAGCTTTCTTT	CASSPWRVGRTEAFF
TRBV27	TRBJ2-3	.	TRBD2	TGTGCCAGCAGTTGGGGGGACAGGGACTCTGCTAGCGGGAGGTGGGGCACAGATACGCAGTATTTT	CASSWGDRDSASGRWGTDTQYF
TRBV4-3	TRBJ2-7	once	TRBD2	TGCGCCAGCAGCCAAGAAAGCGGGGGGGTCGAGCAGTACTTC	CASSQESGGVEQYF
TRBV19	TRBJ2-7	many	.	TGTGCCAGTAGTTTCATCGGAGGGTCCTACGAGCAGTACTTC	CASSFIGGSYEQYF
TRBV6-5	TRBJ1-3	.	TRBD1	TGTGCCAGCAGTTCCAGGGCACAGGGGGTTGGAAACACCATATATTTT	CASSSRAQGVGNTIYF
TRBV19	TRBJ2-7	few	.	TGTGCCAGTAGTAGGTCCATCAGGCTACGACGCCCTATCAGCTCCTACGAGCAGTACTTC	CASSRSIRLRRPISSYEQYF
TRBV28	TRBJ2-1	.	TRBD1	TGTGCCAGCAGAAGAGGCAACAGGGGCTACTCCTACAATGAGCAGTTCTTC	CASRRGNRGYSYNEQFF
TRBV28	TRBJ1-2	.	.	TGTGCCAGCAGTTTAGGGCGACAGATCCCTCCGGGCTACACCTTC	CASSLGRQIPPGYTF
TRBV19	TRBJ1-2	.	.	TGTGCCAGTAGGATGAGCGGTGTGGAGGGCTACACCTTC	CASRMSGVEGYTF
TRBV6-5	TRBJ1-1	.	.	TGTGCCAGCAGCCCACGGGCGGGTGTCACTGAAGCTTTCTTT	CASSPRAGVTEAFF
TRBV27	TRBJ1-2	.	.	TGTGCCAGCAGGGGGGACATCATCTATGGCTACACCTTC	CASRGDIIYGYTF
TRBV11-2	TRBJ2-1	.	TRBD2	TGTGCCAGCAGCTTGTTGCTTAGCGGGAGGTTAAATGAGCAGTTCTTC	CASSLLLSGRLNEQFF
TRBV7-3	TRBJ2-1	.	TRBD1	TGTGCCAGCAGCCCAGGGGGCCCAGCCTGGGGTGAGCAGTTCTTC	CASSPGGPAWGEQFF
TRBV21-1	TRBJ1-5	once	.	TGTGCCAGCAGCAAAGCCTCGGGCAGGGGGCACAATCAGCCCCAGCATTTT	CASSKASGRGHNQPQHF
TRBV7-2	TRBJ1-5	.	.	TGTGCCAGCAGCACTTATGAGCGTCAGCCCCAGCATTTT	CASSTYERQPQHF
TRBV2	TRBJ1-5	.	.	TGTGCCAGCAGGACGGACAGCCCGTCGGGCAATCAGCCCCAGCATTTT	CASRTDSPSGNQPQHF
TRBV29-1	TRBJ2-5	few	TRBD2	TGCAGCGTCGGGACTAGCGGGAGGATTAAGGAGACCCAGTACTTC	CSVGTSGRIKETQYF
TRBV2	TRBJ1-1	.	.	TGTGCCAGCAGTGTAGTGGACACTGAAGCTTTCTTT	CASSVVDTEAFF
TRBV7-8	TRBJ1-2	.	TRBD1	TGTGCCAGCAGCTTAGCCGTCGGACAGGGGGGCGACTATGGCTACACCTTC	CASSLAVGQGGDYGYTF
TRBV5-6	TRBJ1-5	.	.	TGTGCCAGCAGCTTATTGTCGGGAGTGGGCAATCAGCCCCAGCATTTT	CASSLLSGVGNQPQHF
TRBV27	TRBJ1-2	few	TRBD1	TGTGCCAGCATGCCGGCAGGGTTTGCAGGGACAGGGAGATCGAGAGGCTACACCTTC	CASMPAGFAGTGRSRGYTF
TRBV7-6	TRBJ2-5	.	TRBD2	TGTGCCAGCAGCTCACCGGGACTAGCTAGAGAGACCCAGTACTTC	CASSSPGLARETQYF
TRBV5-6	TRBJ1-3	few	.	TGTGCCAGCAGCTTGTACAGGGCTGGAAACACCATATATTTT	CASSLYRAGNTIYF
TRBV4-3	TRBJ2-1	once	TRBD2	TGCGCCAGCAGCCAAGATCAGGCGGGAGGAATGGACAATGAGCAGTTCTTC	CASSQDQAGGMDNEQFF
TRBV19	TRBJ1-1	.	TRBD1	TGTGCCAGTAGTATGAGACAGGGGTTTCTGAACACTGAAGCTTTCTTT	CASSMRQGFLNTEAFF
TRBV7-2	TRBJ1-1	.	.	TGTGCCAGCAGCTTAGCGCGGGCAGGGGTCACTGAAGCTTTCTTT	CASSLARAGVTEAFF
TRBV21-1	TRBJ2-3	.	.	TGTGCCAGCAGCAAAGGTTCTAGCGGGACTAGCACAGATACGCAGTATTTT	CASSKGSSGTSTDTQYF
TRBV7-2	TRBJ2-3	.	TRBD1	TGTGCCAGCAGCCTGGTAGGGGGCTGGACAGATACGCAGTATTTT	CASSLVGGWTDTQYF
TRBV6-5	TRBJ2-5	.	TRBD2	TGTGCCAGCAGTTACATATTAACTAGCGGACAAGAGACCCAGTACTTC	CASSYILTSGQETQYF
TRBV9	TRBJ1-1	.	TRBD1	TGTGCCAGCACCGGACAGGACGATTCTGAAGCTTTCTTT	CASTGQDDSEAFF
TRBV11-2	TRBJ1-2	once	.	TGTGCCATACAAGAGGCGGGGGACTATGGCTACACCTTC	CAIQEAGDYGYTF
TRBV5-8	TRBJ2-3	.	.	TGTGCCAGCAGCTTGGTGCCGAGTCTCACAGATACGCAGTATTTT	CASSLVPSLTDTQYF
TRBV2	TRBJ2-2	.	TRBD2	TGTGCCAGCAGTGAAGTACCTAGCGGGATTACCGGGGAGCTGTTTTTT	CASSEVPSGITGELFF
TRBV11-2	TRBJ2-7	.	TRBD1	TGTGCCACCGGACCGGGACAGTTCTCCTACGAGCAGTACTTC	CATGPGQFSYEQYF
TRBV20-1	TRBJ1-3	.	.	TGCAGTGCGTACAGGGGAAACACCATATATTTT	CSAYRGNTIYF
TRBV6-2/TRBV6-3	TRBJ2-7	.	.	TGTGCCAGCAGTTACAGCGGTGAGTCCTACGAGCAGTACTTC	CASSYSGESYEQYF
TRBV11-3	TRBJ1-1	.	TRBD1	TGTGCCAGTCGGGGGACAGGTCCTCCTGAAGCTTTCTTT	CASRGTGPPEAFF
TRBV28	TRBJ1-2	.	.	TGTGCCAGCAGTTTAATGGGAGCTAACTATGGCTACACCTTC	CASSLMGANYGYTF
TRBV5-6	TRBJ1-3	.	.	TGTGCCAGCAGCTTGGGGCCGAGGGCTGGAAACACCATATATTTT	CASSLGPRAGNTIYF
TRBV19	TRBJ2-7	.	.	TGTGCCAGTAGTGCTAGACTAGTGGGGCCCTACGAGCAGTACTTC	CASSARLVGPYEQYF
TRBV13	TRBJ2-5	.	.	TGTGCCAGCAGCCCACGGACATTGTACCAAGAGACCCAGTACTTC	CASSPRTLYQETQYF